Following are 11 T cell receptor beta chains from one sample sequenced in a study of OX40 agonist ivuxolimab in advanced cancers. The assay was immunoSEQ multiplex PCR, and TCRdb's table has in-frame clones only and misses some. The profile shows some 60,000 clones, about 87% of them singletons. The source was CD4+ or CD8+ T cells sorted from blood, collected in a trial of the OX40 agonist ivuxolimab. These receptors were collected from an adult with an advanced solid tumor such as melanoma, head and neck, liver or kidney cancer.

The genes are TRBV5-5 and TRBJ2-3, with D perhaps TRBD2 (5 bases). From germline, CDR1 is SGHKS and CDR2 YYEKEE (reference sequence). The CDR3 spans 15 residues. Between the trimmed V and J ends, which lost 6 bases and 2 bases, there was a span of 16 bases. This CDR3 is CASTLTRGSTDTQYF. In DNA, the CDR3 is TGTGCCAGCACCCTCACCCGGGGTTCCACAGATACGCAGTATTTT.

The chain links TRBV10-3 to TRBJ2-7, with D uncertain. Trimming pared 0 bases from V and 7 bases from J, leaving 7 bases between. CDR1 is ENHRY, CDR2 SYGVKD, per germline. The CDR3 is 12 amino acids. The CDR3 protein is CAISESPDEQYF. CDR3 DNA: TGTGCCATCAGTGAGTCCCCGGATGAGCAGTACTTC.

CDR3 coding DNA: TGTGCCAGCAGCTTGACAGGGAAACGTCAGCCCCAGCATTTT. This gives the protein CASSLTGKRQPQHF. The chain joins TRBV5-6 to TRBJ1-5; D is possibly TRBD1 (6 bases). V was clipped by 1 base and J by 6 bases, with 11 bases between them. This CDR3 has 14 residues. The germline V gene has CDR1 SGHDT and CDR2 YYEEEE.

V is TRBV7-2 and J is TRBJ2-3, with a tentative D call TRBD2 (6 bases). V dropped 5 bases and J dropped 11 bases, with 14 bases sitting between them. Germline V lookup: CDR1 SGHTA, CDR2 FQGNSA. The length of the CDR3 is 12 residues. The CDR3 spells CASSPTFGGQYF. In DNA form, the CDR3 reads TGTGCCAGCAGCCCCACATTCGGGGGGCAGTATTTT.

J is TRBJ2-7 and V is TRBV18, with D possibly being TRBD2 (6 bases). Germline CDR1 and CDR2: KGHSH and LQKENI. The length of the CDR3 is 14 residues. V gave up 3 bases and J gave up 0 bases, with 9 bases separating them. CDR3 in DNA: TGTGCCAGCTCACCGGGACTGATCTCCTACGAGCAGTACTTC. It is translated as CASSPGLISYEQYF. Together with reference TRBV18 and TRBJ2-7, the CDR3 gives the full variable domain: NAGVMQNPRHLVRRRGQEARLRCSPMKGHSHVYWYRQLPEEGLKFMVYLQKENIIDESGMPKERFSAEFPKEGPSILRIQQVVRGDSAAYFCASSPGLISYEQYFGPGTRLTVT.

V and J are TRBV7-2 and TRBJ2-1; 7 bases match TRBD1. J gave up 6 bases and V 1 base, and 6 bases lay outside the gene matches. This CDR3 has 15 amino acids. The germline CDR1 and CDR2 sequences are SGHTA and FQGNSA. CDR3 in amino acids: CASSLGLTGRNEQFF. The CDR3 bases are TGTGCCAGCAGCTTAGGTCTGACAGGGCGCAATGAGCAGTTCTTC. Full variable domain (outside the CDR3, taken from reference TRBV7-2 and TRBJ2-1): GAGVSQSPSNKVTEKGKDVELRCDPISGHTALYWYRQSLGQGLEFLIYFQGNSAPDKSGLPSDRFSAERTGGSVSTLTIQRTQQEDSAVYLCASSLGLTGRNEQFFGPGTRLTVL.

V usage is TRBV5-1 and J usage is TRBJ2-3; TRBD1 might be the D (6 bases). The V end lost 8 bases, the J end lost 3 bases, and 19 bases lay between the germline ends. CDR3 length equals 15 residues. In germline, CDR1 is SGHRS, CDR2 YFSETQ. In nucleotides, the CDR3 is TGCGCCAGTCTACAGGGCCAAACCGGGACAGATACGCAGTATTTT. This sequence encodes CASLQGQTGTDTQYF. Combining the CDR3 with reference TRBV5-1 and TRBJ2-3 gives the whole variable domain KAGVTQTPRYLIKTRGQQVTLSCSPISGHRSVSWYQQTPGQGLQFLFEYFSETQRNKGNFPGRFSGRQFSNSRSEMNVSTLELGDSALYLCASLQGQTGTDTQYFGPGTRLTVL.

This clone has just one count. This rearrangement joins TRBV29-1 to TRBJ2-7; D might be TRBD2 (5 bases). Germline-derived CDR1 and CDR2 are SQVTM and ANQGSEA. This CDR3 has 10 amino acids. V lost 5 bases to trimming and J lost 7 bases, with 9 bases between them. The CDR3 DNA sequence: TGCAGCGTTTGGTCGGGGGAGCAGTACTTC. Residues: CSVWSGEQYF.

The chain has TRBV5-1 and TRBJ1-3; no clear D gene. The germline CDR1 and CDR2 sequences are SGHRS and YFSETQ. Trimming cost V 4 bases and J 0 bases, with 14 bases left between them. This CDR3 contains 16 residues. The DNA for the CDR3 is TGCGCCAGCAGCGCCCTGGAACAGAACTCTGGAAACACCATATATTTT. Protein: CASSALEQNSGNTIYF.

V is TRBV7-3 and J is TRBJ1-1; D not certain. Trimming stripped 5 bases from V and 4 bases from J, with 11 bases between. Per germline, CDR1 SGHTA and CDR2 FQGTGA. CDR3 size: 13 residues. CDR3 sequence reads: CASSPTRFTEAFF. The DNA of the CDR3 is TGTGCCAGCAGCCCTACAAGGTTCACTGAAGCTTTCTTT. The full variable domain, its missing parts supplied by reference TRBV7-3 and TRBJ1-1, is GAGVSQTPSNKVTEKGKYVELRCDPISGHTALYWYRQSLGQGPEFLIYFQGTGAADDSGLPNDRFFAVRPEGSVSTLKIQRTERGDSAVYLCASSPTRFTEAFFGQGTRLTVV.

This sequence joins TRBV14 and TRBJ2-3; TRBD2 agrees at 11 bases. V was clipped by 2 bases and J by 2 bases; unmatched bases: 6. CDR3 length: 17 amino acids. Germline V gene data show CDR1 as SGHDN and CDR2 as FVKESK. CDR3 nucleotides: TGTGCCAGCAGCCAACCTCGACTAGCGGGGATCACAGATACGCAGTATTTT. This sequence encodes CASSQPRLAGITDTQYF.